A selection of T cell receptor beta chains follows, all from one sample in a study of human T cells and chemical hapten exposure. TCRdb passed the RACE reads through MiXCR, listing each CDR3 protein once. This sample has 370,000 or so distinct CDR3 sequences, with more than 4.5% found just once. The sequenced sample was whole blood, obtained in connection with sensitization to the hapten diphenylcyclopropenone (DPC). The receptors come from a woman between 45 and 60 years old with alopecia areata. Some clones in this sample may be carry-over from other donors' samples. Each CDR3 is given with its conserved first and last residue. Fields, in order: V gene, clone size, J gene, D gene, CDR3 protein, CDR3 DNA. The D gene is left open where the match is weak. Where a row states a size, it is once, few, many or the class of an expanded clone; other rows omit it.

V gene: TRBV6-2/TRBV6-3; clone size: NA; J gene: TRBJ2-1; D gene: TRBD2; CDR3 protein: CASSSIAGALHNEQFF; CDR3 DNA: TGTGCCAGCAGTTCAATAGCGGGAGCCCTCCACAATGAGCAGTTCTTC
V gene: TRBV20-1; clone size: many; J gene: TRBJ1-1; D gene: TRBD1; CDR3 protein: CSARVQGEATEAFF; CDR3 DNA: TGCAGTGCTAGAGTTCAGGGGGAGGCCACTGAAGCTTTCTTT
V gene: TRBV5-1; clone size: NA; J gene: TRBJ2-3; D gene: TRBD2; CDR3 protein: CASSSERGGPPDTQYF; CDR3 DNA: TGCGCCAGCAGCTCGGAGCGGGGGGGGCCCCCAGATACGCAGTATTTT
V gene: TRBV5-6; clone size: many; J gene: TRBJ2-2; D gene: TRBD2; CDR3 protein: CASSLPSGSSNTGELFF; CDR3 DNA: TGTGCCAGCAGCTTGCCGAGCGGGAGCTCGAACACCGGGGAGCTGTTTTTT
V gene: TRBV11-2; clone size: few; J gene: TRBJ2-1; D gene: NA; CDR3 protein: CASSSALGVEQFF; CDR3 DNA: TGTGCCAGCAGCTCGGCCCTGGGAGTCGAGCAGTTCTTC
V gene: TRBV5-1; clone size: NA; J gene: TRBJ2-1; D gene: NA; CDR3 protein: CASSHGEAYNEQFF; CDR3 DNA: TGCGCCAGCAGCCACGGGGAGGCCTACAATGAGCAGTTCTTC
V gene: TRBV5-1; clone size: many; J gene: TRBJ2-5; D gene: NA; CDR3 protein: CASSLVVGEETQYF; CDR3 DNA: TGCGCCAGCAGCTTGGTGGTTGGGGAAGAGACCCAGTACTTC
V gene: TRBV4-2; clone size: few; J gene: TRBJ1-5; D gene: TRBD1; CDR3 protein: CASSQDHYRGGNQPQHF; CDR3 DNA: TGTGCCAGCAGCCAAGATCATTACAGGGGAGGCAATCAGCCCCAGCATTTT
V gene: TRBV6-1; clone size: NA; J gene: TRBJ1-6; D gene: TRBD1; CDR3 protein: CASSNRGPDNSPLHF; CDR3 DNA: TGTGCCAGCAGTAACAGGGGGCCGGATAATTCACCCCTCCACTTT
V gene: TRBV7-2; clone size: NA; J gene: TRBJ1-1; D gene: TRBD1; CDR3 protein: CASSLARGPGTEAFF; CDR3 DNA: TGTGCCAGCAGCTTAGCGAGGGGGCCGGGCACTGAAGCTTTCTTT
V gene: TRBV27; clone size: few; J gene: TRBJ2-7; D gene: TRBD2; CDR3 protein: CASSLSEASGAYEQYF; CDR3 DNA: TGTGCCAGCAGTTTATCGGAGGCTAGCGGGGCCTACGAGCAGTACTTC
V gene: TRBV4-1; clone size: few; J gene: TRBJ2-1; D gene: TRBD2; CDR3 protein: CASSPGGGRTRNEQFF; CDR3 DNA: TGCGCCAGCAGCCCAGGCGGGGGGCGTACAAGGAATGAGCAGTTCTTC
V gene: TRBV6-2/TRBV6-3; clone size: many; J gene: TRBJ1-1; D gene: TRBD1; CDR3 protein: CASSYFRRDSAFF; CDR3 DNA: TGTGCCAGCAGTTACTTCCGCCGGGACAGCGCTTTCTTT
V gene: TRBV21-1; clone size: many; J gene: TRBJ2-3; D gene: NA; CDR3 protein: CASSSQRGGRDPTDTQYF; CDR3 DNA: TGTGCCAGCAGCTCCCAAAGGGGGGGGAGGGATCCCACAGATACGCAGTATTTT
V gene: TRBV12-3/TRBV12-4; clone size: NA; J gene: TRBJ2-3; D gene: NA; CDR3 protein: CASSRDSSSTDTQYF; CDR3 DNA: TGTGCCAGCAGTCGCGACAGCTCTAGCACAGATACGCAGTATTTT
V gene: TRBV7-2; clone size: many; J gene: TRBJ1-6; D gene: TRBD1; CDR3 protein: CASSLALRTGDSPLHF; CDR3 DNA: TGTGCCAGCAGCTTAGCGCTCAGGACAGGGGATTCACCCCTCCACTTT
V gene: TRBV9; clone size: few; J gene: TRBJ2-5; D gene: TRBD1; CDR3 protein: CASSPWTGTETQYF; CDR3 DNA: TGTGCCAGCAGCCCGTGGACAGGAACAGAGACCCAGTACTTC
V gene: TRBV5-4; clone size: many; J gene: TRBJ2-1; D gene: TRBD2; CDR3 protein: CASSSGTSGGHEQFF; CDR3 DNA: TGTGCCAGCAGCTCCGGGACTAGCGGGGGTCATGAGCAGTTCTTC
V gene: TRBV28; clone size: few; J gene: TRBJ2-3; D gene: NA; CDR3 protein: CASSLSRDTQYF; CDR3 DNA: TGTGCCAGCAGTTTATCTAGAGATACGCAGTATTTT
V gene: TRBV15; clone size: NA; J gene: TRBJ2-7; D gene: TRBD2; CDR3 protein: CATSPPSGAYEQYF; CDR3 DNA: TGTGCCACCAGCCCACCTAGCGGGGCCTACGAGCAGTACTTC
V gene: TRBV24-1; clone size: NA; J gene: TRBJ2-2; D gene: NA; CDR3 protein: CATSESYLAVNTGELFF; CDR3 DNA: TGTGCCACCAGTGAATCCTACCTGGCCGTGAACACCGGGGAGCTGTTTTTT
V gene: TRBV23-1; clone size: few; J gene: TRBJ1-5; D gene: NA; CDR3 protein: CASSQSCCGDQPQHF; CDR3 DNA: TGCGCCAGCAGTCAATCGTGTTGTGGGGATCAGCCCCAGCATTTT
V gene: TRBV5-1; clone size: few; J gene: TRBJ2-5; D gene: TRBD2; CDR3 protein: CASSPGLAGGYVETQYF; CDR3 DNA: TGCGCCAGCAGCCCCGGACTAGCGGGAGGTTACGTAGAGACCCAGTACTTC
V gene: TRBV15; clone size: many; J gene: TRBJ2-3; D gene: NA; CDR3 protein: CATSRPPRGTSTDTQYF; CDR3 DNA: TGTGCCACCAGCAGACCCCCCCGGGGGACTAGCACAGATACGCAGTATTTT
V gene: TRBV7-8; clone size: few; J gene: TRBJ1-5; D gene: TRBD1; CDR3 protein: CASSFEAGTVSNQPQHF; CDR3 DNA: TGTGCCAGCAGCTTCGAAGCCGGGACAGTTAGCAATCAGCCCCAGCATTTT
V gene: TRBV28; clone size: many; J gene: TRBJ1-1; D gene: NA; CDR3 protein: CASSLPTGALTEAFF; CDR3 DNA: TGTGCCAGCAGTCTCCCCACTGGGGCTCTCACTGAAGCTTTCTTT
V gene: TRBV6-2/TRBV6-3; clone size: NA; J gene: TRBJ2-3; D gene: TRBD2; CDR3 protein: CASSYTTSGSTDTQYF; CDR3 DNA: TGTGCCAGCAGTTACACGACTAGCGGGAGCACAGATACGCAGTATTTT
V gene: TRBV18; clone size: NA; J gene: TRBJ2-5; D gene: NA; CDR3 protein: CASSPQHPSQETQYF; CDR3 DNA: TGTGCCAGCTCACCACAACATCCCTCCCAAGAGACCCAGTACTTC
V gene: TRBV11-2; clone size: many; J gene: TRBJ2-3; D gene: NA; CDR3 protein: CASSLNGVRTDTQYF; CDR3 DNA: TGTGCCAGCAGCTTAAACGGGGTGCGCACAGATACGCAGTATTTT
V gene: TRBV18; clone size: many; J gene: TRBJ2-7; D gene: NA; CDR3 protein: CASSPRSGGTYEQYF; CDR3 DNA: TGTGCCAGCTCACCCCGTTCCGGGGGTACCTACGAGCAGTACTTC
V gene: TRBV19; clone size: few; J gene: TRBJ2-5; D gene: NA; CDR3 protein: CASSIAEGLSETQYF; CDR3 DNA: TGTGCCAGTAGTATCGCGGAGGGCCTGTCTGAGACCCAGTACTTC
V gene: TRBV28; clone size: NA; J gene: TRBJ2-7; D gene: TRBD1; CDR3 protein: CASSGDRPYEQYF; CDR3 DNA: TGTGCCAGCAGTGGGGACAGGCCCTACGAGCAGTACTTC
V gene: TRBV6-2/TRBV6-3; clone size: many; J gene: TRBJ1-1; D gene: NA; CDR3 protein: CASSYGGLDTEAFF; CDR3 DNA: TGTGCCAGCAGTTACGGGGGGCTTGACACTGAAGCTTTCTTT
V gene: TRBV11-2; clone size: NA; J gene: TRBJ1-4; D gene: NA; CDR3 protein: CASSSGRATNEKLFF; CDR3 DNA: TGTGCCAGCAGCTCCGGAAGAGCAACTAATGAAAAACTGTTTTTT
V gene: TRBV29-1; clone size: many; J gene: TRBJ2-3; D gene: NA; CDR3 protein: CSVELRDTGTDTQYF; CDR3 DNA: TGCAGCGTTGAGTTGCGGGACACCGGCACAGATACGCAGTATTTT
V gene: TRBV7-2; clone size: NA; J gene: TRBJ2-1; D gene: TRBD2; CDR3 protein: CASSLAPGLDRNEQFF; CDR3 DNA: TGTGCCAGCAGCTTAGCGCCGGGACTAGATAGGAATGAGCAGTTCTTC
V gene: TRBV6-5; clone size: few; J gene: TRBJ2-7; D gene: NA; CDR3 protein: CASSSDLSYEQYF; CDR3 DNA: TGTGCCAGCAGCTCCGATCTATCCTACGAGCAGTACTTC
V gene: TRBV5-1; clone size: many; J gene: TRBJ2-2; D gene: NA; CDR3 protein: CASSLAQGGVTGELFF; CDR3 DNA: TGCGCCAGCAGCTTGGCGCAGGGCGGAGTGACCGGGGAGCTGTTTTTT
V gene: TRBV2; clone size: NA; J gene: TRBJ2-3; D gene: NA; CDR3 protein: CASSDKETDTQYF; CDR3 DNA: TGTGCCAGCAGTGATAAGGAAACAGATACGCAGTATTTT
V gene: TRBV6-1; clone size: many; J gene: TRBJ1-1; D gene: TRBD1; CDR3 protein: CASRIPGGTEAFF; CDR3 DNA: TGTGCCAGCAGGATCCCAGGGGGCACTGAAGCTTTCTTT